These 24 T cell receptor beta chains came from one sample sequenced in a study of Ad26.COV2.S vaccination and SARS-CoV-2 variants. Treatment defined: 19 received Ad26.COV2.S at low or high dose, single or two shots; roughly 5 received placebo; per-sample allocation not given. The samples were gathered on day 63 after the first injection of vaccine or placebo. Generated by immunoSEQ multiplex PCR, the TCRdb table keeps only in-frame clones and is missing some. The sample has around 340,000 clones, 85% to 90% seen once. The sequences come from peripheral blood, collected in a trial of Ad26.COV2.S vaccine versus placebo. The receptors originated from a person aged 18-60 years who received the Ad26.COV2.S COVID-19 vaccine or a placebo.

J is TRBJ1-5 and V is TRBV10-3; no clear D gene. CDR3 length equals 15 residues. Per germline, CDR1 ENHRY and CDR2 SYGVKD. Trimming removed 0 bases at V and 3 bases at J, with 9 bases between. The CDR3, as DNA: TGTGCCATCAGTGAGTCTAGGGCCCACAATCAGCCCCAGCATTTT. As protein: CAISESRAHNQPQHF.

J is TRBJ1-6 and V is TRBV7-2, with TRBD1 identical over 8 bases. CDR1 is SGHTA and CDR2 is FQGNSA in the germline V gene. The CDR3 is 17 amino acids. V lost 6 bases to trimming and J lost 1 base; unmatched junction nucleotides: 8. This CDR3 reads CASSPTGVGSYNSPLHF. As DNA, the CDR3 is TGTGCCAGCAGTCCGACAGGGGTTGGATCCTATAATTCACCCCTCCACTTT.

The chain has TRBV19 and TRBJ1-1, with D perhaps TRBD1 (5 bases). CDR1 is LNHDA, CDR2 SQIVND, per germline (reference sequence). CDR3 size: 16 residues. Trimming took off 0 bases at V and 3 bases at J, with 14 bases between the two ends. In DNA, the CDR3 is TGTGCCAGTAGTATAGATCGGATTAGGGGTTACACTGAAGCTTTCTTT. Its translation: CASSIDRIRGYTEAFF.

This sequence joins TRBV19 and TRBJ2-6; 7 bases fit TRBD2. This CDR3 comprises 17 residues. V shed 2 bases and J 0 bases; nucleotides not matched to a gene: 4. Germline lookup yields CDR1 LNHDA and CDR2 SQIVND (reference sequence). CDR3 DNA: TGTGCCAGTAGTATACAGGGACTAATCTCTGGGGCCAACGTCCTGACTTTC. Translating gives CASSIQGLISGANVLTF.

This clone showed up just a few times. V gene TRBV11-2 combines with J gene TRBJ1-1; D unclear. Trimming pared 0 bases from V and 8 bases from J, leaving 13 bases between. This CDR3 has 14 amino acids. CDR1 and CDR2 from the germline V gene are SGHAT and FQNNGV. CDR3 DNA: TGTGCCAGCAGCTTAGAACAGCAATCAAACGAAGCTTTCTTT. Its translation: CASSLEQQSNEAFF.

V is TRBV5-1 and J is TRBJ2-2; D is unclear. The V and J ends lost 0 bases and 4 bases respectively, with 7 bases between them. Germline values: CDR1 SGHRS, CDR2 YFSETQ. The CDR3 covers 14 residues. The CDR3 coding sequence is TGCGCCAGCAGCTTGGAACAGCCCACCGGGGAGCTGTTTTTT. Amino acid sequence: CASSLEQPTGELFF. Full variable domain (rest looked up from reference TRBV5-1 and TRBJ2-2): KAGVTQTPRYLIKTRGQQVTLSCSPISGHRSVSWYQQTPGQGLQFLFEYFSETQRNKGNFPGRFSGRQFSNSRSEMNVSTLELGDSALYLCASSLEQPTGELFFGEGSRLTVL.

The CDR3 bases are TGTGCCAGCTCACCACCGGGGGGTGGCAATCAGCCCCAGCATTTT. Translating it yields CASSPPGGGNQPQHF. The V and J genes are TRBV18 and TRBJ1-5, with D possibly matching TRBD1 (5 bases). The V gene lost 0 bases and the J gene lost 2 bases, with 8 bases spanning the gap. CDR3 length: 15 amino acids. CDR1 and CDR2 (germline): KGHSH, LQKENI.

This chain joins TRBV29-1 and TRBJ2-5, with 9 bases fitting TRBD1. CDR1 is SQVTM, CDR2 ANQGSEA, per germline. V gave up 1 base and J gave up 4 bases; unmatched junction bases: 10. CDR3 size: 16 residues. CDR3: CSVEGLSTGGRETQYF. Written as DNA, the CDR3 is TGCAGCGTTGAAGGACTTTCTACAGGGGGCCGAGAGACCCAGTACTTC.

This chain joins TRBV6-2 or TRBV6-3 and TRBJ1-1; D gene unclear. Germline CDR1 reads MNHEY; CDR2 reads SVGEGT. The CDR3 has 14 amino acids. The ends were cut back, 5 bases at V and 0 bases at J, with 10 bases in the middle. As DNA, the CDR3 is TGTGCCAGCAGTACGGACGGGATGAACACTGAAGCTTTCTTT. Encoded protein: CASSTDGMNTEAFF.

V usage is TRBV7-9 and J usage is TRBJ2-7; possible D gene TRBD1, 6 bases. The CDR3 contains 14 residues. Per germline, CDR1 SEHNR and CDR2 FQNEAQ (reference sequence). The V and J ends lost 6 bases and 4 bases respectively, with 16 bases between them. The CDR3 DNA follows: TGTGCCAGCAGTTCCCGGACAGACCCTTACGAGCAGTACTTC. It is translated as CASSSRTDPYEQYF.

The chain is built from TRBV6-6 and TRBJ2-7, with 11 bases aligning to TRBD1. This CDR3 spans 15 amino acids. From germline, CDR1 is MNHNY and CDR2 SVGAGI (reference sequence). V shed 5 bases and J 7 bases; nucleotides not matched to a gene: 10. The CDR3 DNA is TGTGCCAGCAGTCCCAGGGGACAGGGGGGGACAGAGCAGTACTTC. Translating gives CASSPRGQGGTEQYF.

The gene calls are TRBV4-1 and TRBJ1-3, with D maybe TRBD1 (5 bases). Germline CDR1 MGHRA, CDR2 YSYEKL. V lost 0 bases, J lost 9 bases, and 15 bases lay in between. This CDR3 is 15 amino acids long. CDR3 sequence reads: CASSQEVTEYRTIYF. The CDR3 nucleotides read TGCGCCAGCAGCCAAGAAGTGACAGAATACCGCACCATATATTTT.

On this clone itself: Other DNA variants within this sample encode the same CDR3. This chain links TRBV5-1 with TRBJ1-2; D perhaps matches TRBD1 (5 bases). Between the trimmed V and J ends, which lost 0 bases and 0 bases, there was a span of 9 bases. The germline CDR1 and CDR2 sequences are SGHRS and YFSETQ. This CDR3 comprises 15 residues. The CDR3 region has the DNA TGCGCCAGCAGCTTGGATAGGGACTCTAACTATGGCTACACCTTC. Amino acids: CASSLDRDSNYGYTF.

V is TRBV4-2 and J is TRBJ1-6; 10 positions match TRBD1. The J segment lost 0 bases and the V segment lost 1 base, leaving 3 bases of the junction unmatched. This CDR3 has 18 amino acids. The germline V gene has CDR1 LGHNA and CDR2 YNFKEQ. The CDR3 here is CASSQVTGGSSYNSPLHF. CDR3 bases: TGTGCCAGCAGCCAAGTGACAGGGGGCAGCTCCTATAATTCACCCCTCCACTTT.

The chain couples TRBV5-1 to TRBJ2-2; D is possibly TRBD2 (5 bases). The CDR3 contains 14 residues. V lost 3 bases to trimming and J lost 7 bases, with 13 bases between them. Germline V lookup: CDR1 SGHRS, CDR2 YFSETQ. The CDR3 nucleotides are TGCGCCAGCAGCTGGAATACAGCGGACGGGGAGCTGTTTTTT. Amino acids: CASSWNTADGELFF.

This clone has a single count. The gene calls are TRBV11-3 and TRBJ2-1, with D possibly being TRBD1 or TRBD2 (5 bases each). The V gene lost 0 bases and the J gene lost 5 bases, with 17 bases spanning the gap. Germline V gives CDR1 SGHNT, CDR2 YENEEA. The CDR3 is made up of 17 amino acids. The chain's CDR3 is CASSLDEGLGANNEQFF. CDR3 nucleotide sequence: TGTGCCAGCAGCTTAGACGAGGGTCTAGGGGCAAACAATGAGCAGTTCTTC.

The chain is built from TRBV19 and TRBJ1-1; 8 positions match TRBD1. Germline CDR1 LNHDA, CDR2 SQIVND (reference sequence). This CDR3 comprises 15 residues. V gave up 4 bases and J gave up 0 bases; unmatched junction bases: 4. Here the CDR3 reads CASSTRTGMNTEAFF. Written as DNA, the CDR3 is TGTGCCAGTAGTACCAGGACAGGGATGAACACTGAAGCTTTCTTT.

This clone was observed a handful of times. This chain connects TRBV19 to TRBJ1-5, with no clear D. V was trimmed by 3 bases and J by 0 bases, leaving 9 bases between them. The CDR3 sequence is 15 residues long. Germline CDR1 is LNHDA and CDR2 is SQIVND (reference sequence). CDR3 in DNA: TGTGCCAGTAGTATTCGAGATTATAGCAATCAGCCCCAGCATTTT. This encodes CASSIRDYSNQPQHF.

The CDR3 protein is CASSLTGGTQPQHF. CDR3 coding DNA: TGTGCCAGCAGCTTAACGGGGGGGACCCAGCCCCAGCATTTT. This chain connects TRBV11-2 to TRBJ1-5; tentative D call: TRBD1 (5 bases). Germline CDR1 is SGHAT and CDR2 is FQNNGV. This CDR3 has 14 amino acids. Trimming pared 2 bases from V and 7 bases from J, leaving 12 bases between.

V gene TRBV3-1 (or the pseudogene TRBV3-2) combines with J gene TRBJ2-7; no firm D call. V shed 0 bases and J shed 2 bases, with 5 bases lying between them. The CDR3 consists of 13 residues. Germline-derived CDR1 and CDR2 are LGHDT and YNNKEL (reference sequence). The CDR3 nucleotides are TGTGCCAGCAGCCAAGATCTAGCCTACGAGCAGTACTTC. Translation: CASSQDLAYEQYF.

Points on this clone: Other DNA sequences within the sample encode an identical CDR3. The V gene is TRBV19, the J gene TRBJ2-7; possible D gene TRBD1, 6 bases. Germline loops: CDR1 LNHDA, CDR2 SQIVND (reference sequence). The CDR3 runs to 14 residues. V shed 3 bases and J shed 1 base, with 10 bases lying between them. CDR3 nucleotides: TGTGCCAGTAGTATCCAGGGGACGTCCTACGAGCAGTACTTC. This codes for CASSIQGTSYEQYF.

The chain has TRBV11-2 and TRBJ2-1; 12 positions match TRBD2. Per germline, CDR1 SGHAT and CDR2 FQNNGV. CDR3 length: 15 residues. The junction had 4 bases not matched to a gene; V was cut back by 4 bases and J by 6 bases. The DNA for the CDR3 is TGTGCCAGCAGCTCGACTAGCGGGAGCTTCAATGAGCAGTTCTTC. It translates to CASSSTSGSFNEQFF.

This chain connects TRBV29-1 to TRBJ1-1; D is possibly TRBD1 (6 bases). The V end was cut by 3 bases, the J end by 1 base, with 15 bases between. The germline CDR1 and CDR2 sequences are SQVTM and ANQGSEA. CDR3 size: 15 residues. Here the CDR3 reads CSVEEDRQKNTEAFF. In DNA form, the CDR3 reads TGCAGCGTTGAGGAAGACAGGCAGAAGAACACTGAAGCTTTCTTT.

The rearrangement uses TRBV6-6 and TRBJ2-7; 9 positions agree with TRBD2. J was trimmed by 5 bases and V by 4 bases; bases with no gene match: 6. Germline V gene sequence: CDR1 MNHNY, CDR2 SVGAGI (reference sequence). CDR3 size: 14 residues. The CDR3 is CASSWGGRAHEQYF. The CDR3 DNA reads TGTGCCAGCAGTTGGGGCGGGAGGGCCCACGAGCAGTACTTC.